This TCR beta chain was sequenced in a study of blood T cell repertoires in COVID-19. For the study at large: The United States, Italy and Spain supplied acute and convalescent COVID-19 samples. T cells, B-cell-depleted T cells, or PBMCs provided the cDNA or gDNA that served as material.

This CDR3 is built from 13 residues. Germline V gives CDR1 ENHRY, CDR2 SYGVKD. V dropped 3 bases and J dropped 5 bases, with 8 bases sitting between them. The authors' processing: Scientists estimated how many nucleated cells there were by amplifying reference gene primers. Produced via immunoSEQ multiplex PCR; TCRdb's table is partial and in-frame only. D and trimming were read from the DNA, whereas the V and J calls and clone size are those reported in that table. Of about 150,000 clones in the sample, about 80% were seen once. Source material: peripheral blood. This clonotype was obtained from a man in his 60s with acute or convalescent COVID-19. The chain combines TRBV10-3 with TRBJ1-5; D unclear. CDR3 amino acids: CAISETLDQPQHF. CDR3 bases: TGTGCCATCAGTGAAACCCTAGATCAGCCCCAGCATTTT.